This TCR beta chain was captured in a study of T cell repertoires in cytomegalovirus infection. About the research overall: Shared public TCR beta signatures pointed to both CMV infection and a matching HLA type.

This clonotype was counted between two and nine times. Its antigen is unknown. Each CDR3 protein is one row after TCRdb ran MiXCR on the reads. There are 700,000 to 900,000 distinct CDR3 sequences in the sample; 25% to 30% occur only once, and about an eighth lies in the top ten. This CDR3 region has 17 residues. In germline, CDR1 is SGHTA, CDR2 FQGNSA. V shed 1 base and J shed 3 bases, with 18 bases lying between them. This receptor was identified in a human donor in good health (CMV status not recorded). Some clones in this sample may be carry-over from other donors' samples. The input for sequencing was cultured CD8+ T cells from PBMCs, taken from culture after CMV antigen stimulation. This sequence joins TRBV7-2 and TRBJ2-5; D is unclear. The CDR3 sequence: CASSLEVMGYLEETQYF. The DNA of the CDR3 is TGTGCCAGCAGCTTAGAGGTCATGGGGTACCTCGAAGAGACCCAGTACTTC.